The sample holds a few counts of the clone carrying this T cell receptor (beta chain). The source of the sample is a study of blood T cell repertoires in COVID-19. Individuals aged roughly 18 to 95 years were recruited from about two dozen US areas. Which cohort a participant joined came from the clinical history participants gave. Germline V gene sequence: CDR1 SGHDN, CDR2 FVKESK. The length of the CDR3 is 17 residues. V lost 3 bases to trimming and J lost 0 bases; unmatched junction nucleotides: 8. How the authors handled the data: Nucleated cell counts were estimated from reference gene primer amplification. Measured with immunoSEQ multiplex PCR; TCRdb has only the in-frame clones, and not every one. V, J and clone size derive from that table, while D and trimming were established from the DNA sequence. The sample consists of around 220,000 clones, about 91% of them appearing once.

V usage is TRBV14 and J usage is TRBJ2-3, with 8 bases fitting TRBD2. Sequencing input: PBMCs or T cells enriched from blood (not recorded which). This TCR came from a woman aged 45-65 years with acute COVID-19. The CDR3 loop is CASSHYYGGGSTDTQYF. Here the CDR3 DNA reads TGTGCCAGCAGCCATTATTACGGCGGGGGGAGCACAGATACGCAGTATTTT.